One and the same sample provided the 17 T cell receptor beta chains below, sequenced in a study of blood T cell repertoires in COVID-19. The table came from immunoSEQ multiplex PCR; TCRdb's copy has only in-frame clones and leaves some out. The sample consists of about 170,000 clones, approximately 81% of them appearing once. Sequenced: peripheral blood. These receptors were obtained from a woman in her sixties or seventies with COVID-19, enrolled during active disease.

This clone showed up just once. The gene calls are TRBV6-2 or TRBV6-3 and TRBJ2-6, with unresolved D. Trimming left V 5 bases short and J 1 base short, with 12 bases between. This CDR3 has 16 amino acids. Germline loops: CDR1 MNHEY, CDR2 SVGEGT. The CDR3 DNA reads as TGTGCCAGCAGTACCCAAGCCTATTCTGGGGCCAACGTCCTGACTTTC. Its translation is CASSTQAYSGANVLTF.

The rearrangement links TRBV5-1 to TRBJ1-1; D gene ambiguous. Germline V lookup: CDR1 SGHRS, CDR2 YFSETQ. Trimming cost V 4 bases and J 3 bases, with 16 bases left between them. CDR3 size: 15 residues. In DNA, the CDR3 is TGCGCCAGCAGCATGGGAGGAGGGAGGGACACTGAAGCTTTCTTT. As protein: CASSMGGGRDTEAFF.

The chain recombines TRBV6-5 with TRBJ2-5; 10 bases map to TRBD1. Germline loops: CDR1 MNHEY, CDR2 SVGAGI. V was clipped by 10 bases and J by 5 bases; unmatched bases: 7. This CDR3 spans 13 amino acids. CDR3 sequence (DNA): TGTGCCATCGACAGGGGGCGGAGGGAGACCCAGTACTTC. Encoded protein: CAIDRGRRETQYF.

This rearrangement joins TRBV18 to TRBJ1-6, with 11 bases identical to TRBD1. The CDR3 sequence is 16 residues long. Germline loops: CDR1 KGHSH, CDR2 LQKENI. The J segment lost 9 bases and the V segment lost 6 bases, leaving 10 bases of the junction unmatched. The CDR3 sequence is CASSPARTGGGSPLHF. Written as DNA, the CDR3 is TGTGCCAGCTCGCCCGCTCGGACAGGGGGCGGTTCACCCCTCCACTTT.

V usage is TRBV19 and J usage is TRBJ2-1, with 12 nucleotides matching TRBD2. The CDR3 is 18 residues long. Germline CDR1 reads LNHDA; CDR2 reads SQIVND (reference sequence). Germline trimming cut 2 bases from V and 8 bases from J; bases unmatched to any gene: 13. CDR3 in DNA: TGTGCCAGTAGTATAAGAACGCAGCTAGCGGGGGGGAGGGATGAGCAGTTCTTC. Protein product: CASSIRTQLAGGRDEQFF.

The chain links TRBV5-1 to TRBJ2-1, with 12 positions matching TRBD1. In germline, CDR1 is SGHRS, CDR2 YFSETQ. With 3 bases clipped from V and 6 bases from J, the junction kept 4 bases outside the gene matches. The length of the CDR3 is 15 residues. In DNA, the CDR3 is TGCGCCAGCAGCTCAGGGACAGGGGGCTTCAATGAGCAGTTCTTC. This sequence encodes CASSSGTGGFNEQFF.

The V gene is TRBV29-1, the J gene TRBJ1-3; D ambiguous. The CDR3 loop spans 16 amino acids. CDR1 SQVTM and CDR2 ANQGSEA come from the germline V gene. Trimming pared 0 bases from V and 0 bases from J, leaving 12 bases between. The CDR3 region has the DNA TGCAGCGTTGAAGATCGATCGAGAGGCTCTGGAAACACCATATATTTT. The encoded protein is CSVEDRSRGSGNTIYF. The full variable domain, with the rest looked up from reference TRBV29-1 and TRBJ1-3, is SAVISQKPSRDICQRGTSLTIQCQVDSQVTMMFWYRQQPGQSLTLIATANQGSEATYESGFVIDKFPISRPNLTFSTLTVSNMSPEDSSIYLCSVEDRSRGSGNTIYFGEGSWLTVV.

The gene calls are TRBV28 and TRBJ1-1; D gene unclear. Germline V gene sequence: CDR1 MDHEN, CDR2 SYDVKM. V was pared by 5 bases and J by 11 bases, with 21 bases between. CDR3 length equals 14 residues. The CDR3 loop reads CASSPRRLASIAFF. In nucleotides, the CDR3 is TGTGCCAGCAGTCCCCGGAGGTTAGCTTCAATCGCTTTCTTT.

This clone was observed a single time. The V and J genes are TRBV4-1 and TRBJ1-2; no definite D call. This CDR3 has 14 amino acids. Germline CDR1 reads MGHRA; CDR2 reads YSYEKL. V lost 0 bases and J 5 bases, leaving 10 bases between the germline ends. The CDR3 loop reads CASSQDTQRYGYTF. The CDR3, as DNA: TGCGCCAGCAGCCAAGATACACAGAGATATGGCTACACCTTC.

CDR3 DNA sequence: TGTGCCAGCAGCTTAACAGGGGAGGTCGGGGAGCTGTTTTTT. Protein product: CASSLTGEVGELFF. The J gene is TRBJ2-2, the V gene TRBV7-8, with D perhaps matching TRBD1 (7 bases). The CDR3 is 14 amino acids. Trimming pared 2 bases from V and 7 bases from J, leaving 11 bases between. Germline-derived CDR1 and CDR2 are SGHVS and FQNEAQ. Variable domain in full (rest from reference TRBV7-8 and TRBJ2-2): GAGVSQSPRYKVAKRGQDVALRCDPISGHVSLFWYQQALGQGPEFLTYFQNEAQLDKSGLPSDRFFAERPEGSVSTLKIQRTQQEDSAVYLCASSLTGEVGELFFGEGSRLTVL.

This clone was counted once. V usage is TRBV9 and J usage is TRBJ2-3; maybe TRBD2 (6 bases). The CDR3 totals 18 residues. The V end lost 4 bases, the J end lost 4 bases, and 25 bases lay between the germline ends. Germline CDR1 SGDLS, CDR2 YYNGEE. The chain's CDR3 is CASSTSQTGVFSPDTQYF. For the CDR3, the DNA is TGTGCCAGCAGCACCTCCCAGACGGGGGTTTTTAGCCCAGATACGCAGTATTTT. Together with reference TRBV9 and TRBJ2-3, the CDR3 gives the full variable domain: DSGVTQTPKHLITATGQRVTLRCSPRSGDLSVYWYQQSLDQGLQFLIQYYNGEERAKGNILERFSAQQFPDLHSELNLSSLELGDSALYFCASSTSQTGVFSPDTQYFGPGTRLTVL.

The genes are TRBV24-1 and TRBJ2-3, with TRBD2 matching over 8 bases. There are 14 residues in the CDR3. V was clipped by 6 bases and J by 8 bases; unmatched bases: 9. Per the germline V gene, CDR1 is KGHDR and CDR2 is SFDVKD. The CDR3 nucleotides are TGTGCCACCAGTCGATCTGCGGGAGGACCTACGCAGTATTTT. Translating it yields CATSRSAGGPTQYF.

The chain has TRBV15 and TRBJ2-2; 9 bases line up with TRBD2. With 1 base clipped from V and 5 bases from J, the junction kept 11 bases outside the gene matches. This CDR3 has 18 residues. The germline V gene has CDR1 LNHNV and CDR2 YYDKDF (reference sequence). The CDR3 region is CATSRVRRSGGWTGELFF. The CDR3 nucleotides read TGTGCCACCAGCAGAGTTCGTAGGAGCGGGGGGTGGACCGGGGAGCTGTTTTTT.

V usage is TRBV28 and J usage is TRBJ2-3; 8 bases are a match to TRBD2. The length of the CDR3 is 17 residues. With V trimmed by 0 bases and J by 4 bases, 9 bases remained unmatched. Looked up from germline, CDR1 is MDHEN and CDR2 is SYDVKM. Written as DNA, the CDR3 is TGTGCCAGCAGTTTATGGGCTAGCGGGTCTGGGTCAGATACGCAGTATTTT. Translation: CASSLWASGSGSDTQYF.

This clone was detected only a few times. V usage is TRBV19 and J usage is TRBJ2-7; 8 positions match TRBD1. Germline V gene lookup returns CDR1 LNHDA and CDR2 SQIVND (reference sequence). Trimming removed 5 bases from V and 5 bases from J; junction bases left unmatched: 8. This CDR3 has 14 amino acids. CDR3 protein: CASSLLGQGHEQYF. Here the CDR3 DNA reads TGTGCCAGTAGTCTCCTTGGACAGGGCCACGAGCAGTACTTC.

The J gene is TRBJ1-1, the V gene TRBV5-1; no clear D. CDR1 SGHRS and CDR2 YFSETQ come from the germline V gene. The CDR3 totals 15 residues. Trimming removed 0 bases at V and 2 bases at J, with 11 bases between. As DNA, the CDR3 is TGCGCCAGCAGCTTGGCCGAGGTCGGAAACACTGAAGCTTTCTTT. Its protein product is CASSLAEVGNTEAFF.

The V and J genes are TRBV29-1 and TRBJ2-7, with 8 nucleotides matching TRBD2. The germline V gene encodes CDR1 SQVTM and CDR2 ANQGSEA. V shed 8 bases and J 3 bases; nucleotides not matched to a gene: 12. The CDR3 contains 14 residues. CDR3 in DNA: TGCAGCCCTTGTCCCCTAGCGGGTGACTACGAGCAGTACTTC. Translation: CSPCPLAGDYEQYF.